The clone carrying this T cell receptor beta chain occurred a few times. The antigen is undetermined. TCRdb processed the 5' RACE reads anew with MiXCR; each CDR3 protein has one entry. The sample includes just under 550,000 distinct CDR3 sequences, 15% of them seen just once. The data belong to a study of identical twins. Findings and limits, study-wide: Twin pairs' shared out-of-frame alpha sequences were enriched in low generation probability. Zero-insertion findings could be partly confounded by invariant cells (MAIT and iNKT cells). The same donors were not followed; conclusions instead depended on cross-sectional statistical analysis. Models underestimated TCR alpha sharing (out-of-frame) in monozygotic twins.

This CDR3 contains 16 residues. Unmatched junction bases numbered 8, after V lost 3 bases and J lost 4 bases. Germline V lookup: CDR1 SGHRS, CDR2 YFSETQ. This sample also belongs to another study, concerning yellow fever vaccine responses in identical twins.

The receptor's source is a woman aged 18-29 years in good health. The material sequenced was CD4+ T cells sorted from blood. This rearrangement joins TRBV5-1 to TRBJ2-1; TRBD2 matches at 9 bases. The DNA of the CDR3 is TGCGCCAGCAGCTCGTTAGCGGGAGTGAATTACAATGAGCAGTTCTTC. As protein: CASSSLAGVNYNEQFF.